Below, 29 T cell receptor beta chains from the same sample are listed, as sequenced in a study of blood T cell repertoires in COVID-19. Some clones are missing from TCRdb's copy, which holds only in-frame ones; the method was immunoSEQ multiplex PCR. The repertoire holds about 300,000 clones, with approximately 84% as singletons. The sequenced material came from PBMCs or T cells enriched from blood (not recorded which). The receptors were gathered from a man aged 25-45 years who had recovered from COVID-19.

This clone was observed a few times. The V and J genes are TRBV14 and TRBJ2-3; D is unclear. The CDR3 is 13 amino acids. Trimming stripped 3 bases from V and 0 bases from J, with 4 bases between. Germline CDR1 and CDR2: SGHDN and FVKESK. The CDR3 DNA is TGTGCCAGCAGCCACGAGAGCACAGATACGCAGTATTTT. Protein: CASSHESTDTQYF. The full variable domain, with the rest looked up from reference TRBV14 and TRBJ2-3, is EAGVTQFPSHSVIEKGQTVTLRCDPISGHDNLYWYRRVMGKEIKFLLHFVKESKQDESGMPNNRFLAERTGGTYSTLKVQPAELEDSGVYFCASSHESTDTQYFGPGTRLTVL.

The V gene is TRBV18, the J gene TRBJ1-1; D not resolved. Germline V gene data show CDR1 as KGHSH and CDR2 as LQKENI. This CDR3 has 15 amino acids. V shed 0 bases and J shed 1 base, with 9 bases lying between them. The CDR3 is CASSPPVGQNTEAFF. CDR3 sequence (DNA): TGTGCCAGCTCACCACCGGTGGGCCAGAACACTGAAGCTTTCTTT.

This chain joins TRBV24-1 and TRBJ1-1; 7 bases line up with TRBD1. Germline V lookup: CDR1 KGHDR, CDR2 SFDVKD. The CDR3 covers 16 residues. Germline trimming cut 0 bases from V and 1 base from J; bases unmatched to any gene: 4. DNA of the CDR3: TGTGCCACCAGTGATTTGCACGAGGGGGCGAACACTGAAGCTTTCTTT. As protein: CATSDLHEGANTEAFF.

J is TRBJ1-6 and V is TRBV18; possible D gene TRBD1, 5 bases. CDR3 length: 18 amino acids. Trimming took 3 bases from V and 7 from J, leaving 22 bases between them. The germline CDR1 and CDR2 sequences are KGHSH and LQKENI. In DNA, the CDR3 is TGTGCCAGCTCACCCCTGCCCTTTGTCAGGGCCGGAAATTCACCCCTCCACTTT. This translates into CASSPLPFVRAGNSPLHF.

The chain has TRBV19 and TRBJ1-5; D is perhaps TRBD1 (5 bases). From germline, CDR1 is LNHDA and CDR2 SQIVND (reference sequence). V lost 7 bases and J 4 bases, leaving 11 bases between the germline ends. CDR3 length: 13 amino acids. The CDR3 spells CASTWGGNQPQHF. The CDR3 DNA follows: TGTGCCAGTACTTGGGGGGGAAATCAGCCCCAGCATTTT.

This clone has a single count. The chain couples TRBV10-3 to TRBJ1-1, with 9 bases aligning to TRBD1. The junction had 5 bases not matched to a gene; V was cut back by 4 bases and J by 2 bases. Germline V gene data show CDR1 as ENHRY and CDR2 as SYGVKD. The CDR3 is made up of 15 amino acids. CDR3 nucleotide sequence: TGTGCCATCAGTGCCTCGGGACAGGGAAACACTGAAGCTTTCTTT. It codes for CAISASGQGNTEAFF.

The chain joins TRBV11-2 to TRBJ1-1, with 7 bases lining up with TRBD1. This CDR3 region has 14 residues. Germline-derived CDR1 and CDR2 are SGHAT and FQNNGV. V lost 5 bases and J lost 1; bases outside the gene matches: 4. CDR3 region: CASSKGQTNTEAFF. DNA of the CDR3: TGTGCCAGCAGCAAGGGACAGACGAACACTGAAGCTTTCTTT.

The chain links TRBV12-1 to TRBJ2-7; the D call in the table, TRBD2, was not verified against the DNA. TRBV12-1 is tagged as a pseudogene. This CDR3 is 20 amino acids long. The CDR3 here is CASSPPGLAGGPTSSYEQYF. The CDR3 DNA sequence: TGTGCCAGCAGCCCCCCGGGACTAGCGGGAGGGCCGACGAGCTCCTACGAGCAGTACTTC.

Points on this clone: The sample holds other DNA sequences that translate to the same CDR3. The chain's CDR3 is CASSLGGTGDGYTF. The CDR3 DNA follows: TGTGCCAGCAGCTTGGGCGGGACAGGAGATGGCTACACCTTC. This chain links TRBV5-4 with TRBJ1-2; 8 positions match TRBD1. Unmatched junction bases numbered 4, after V lost 0 bases and J lost 6 bases. Looked up from germline, CDR1 is SGHNT and CDR2 is YYREEE (reference sequence). This CDR3 region has 14 residues. The full variable domain, rest sourced from reference TRBV5-4 and TRBJ1-2, is ETGVTQSPTHLIKTRGQQVTLRCSSQSGHNTVSWYQQALGQGPQFIFQYYREEENGRGNFPPRFSGLQFPNYSSELNVNALELDDSALYLCASSLGGTGDGYTFGSGTRLTVV.

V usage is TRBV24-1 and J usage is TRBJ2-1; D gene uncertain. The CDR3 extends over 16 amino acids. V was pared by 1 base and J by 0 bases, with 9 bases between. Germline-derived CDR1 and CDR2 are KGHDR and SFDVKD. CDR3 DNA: TGTGCCACCAGTGATTTTGCTAGAAGCTCCTACAATGAGCAGTTCTTC. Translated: CATSDFARSSYNEQFF.

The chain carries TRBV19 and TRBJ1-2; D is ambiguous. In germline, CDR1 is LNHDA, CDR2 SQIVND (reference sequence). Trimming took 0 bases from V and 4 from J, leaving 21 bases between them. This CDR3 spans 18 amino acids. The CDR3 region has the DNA TGTGCCAGTAGTATAGACCAAAGCACAGCACTCTACCTCTATGGCTACACCTTC. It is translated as CASSIDQSTALYLYGYTF.

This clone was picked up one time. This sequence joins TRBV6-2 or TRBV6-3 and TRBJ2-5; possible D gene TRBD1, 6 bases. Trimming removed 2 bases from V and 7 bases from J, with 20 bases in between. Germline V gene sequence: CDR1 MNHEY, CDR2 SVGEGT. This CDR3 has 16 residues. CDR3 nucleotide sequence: TGTGCCAGCAGTTACCCATCAGGGGAGCCAAGGGGGACCCAGTACTTC. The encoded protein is CASSYPSGEPRGTQYF.

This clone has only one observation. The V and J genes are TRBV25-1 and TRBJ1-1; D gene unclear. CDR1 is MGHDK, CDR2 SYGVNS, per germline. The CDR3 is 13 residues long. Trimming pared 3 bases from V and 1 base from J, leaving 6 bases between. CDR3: CASSDGRNTEAFF. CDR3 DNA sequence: TGTGCCAGCAGTGATGGCAGGAACACTGAAGCTTTCTTT.

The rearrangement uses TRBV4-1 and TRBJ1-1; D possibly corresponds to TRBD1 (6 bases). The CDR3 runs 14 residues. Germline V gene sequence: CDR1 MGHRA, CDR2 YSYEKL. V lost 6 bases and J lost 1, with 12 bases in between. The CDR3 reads CASRVRQENTEAFF. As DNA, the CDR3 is TGCGCCAGCAGGGTAAGACAGGAGAACACTGAAGCTTTCTTT.

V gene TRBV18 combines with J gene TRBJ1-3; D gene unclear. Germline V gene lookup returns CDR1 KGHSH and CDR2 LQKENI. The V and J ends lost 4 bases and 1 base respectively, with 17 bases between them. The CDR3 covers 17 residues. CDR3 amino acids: CASSRDGGEISGNTIYF. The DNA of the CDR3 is TGTGCCAGCTCACGGGATGGCGGGGAAATTTCTGGAAACACCATATATTTT.

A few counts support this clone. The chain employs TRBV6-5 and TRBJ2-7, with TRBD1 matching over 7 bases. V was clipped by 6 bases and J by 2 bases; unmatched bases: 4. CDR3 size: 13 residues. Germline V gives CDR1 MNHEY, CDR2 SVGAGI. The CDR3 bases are TGTGCCAGCAGGAGGGGACAGACCTACGAGCAGTACTTC. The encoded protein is CASRRGQTYEQYF.

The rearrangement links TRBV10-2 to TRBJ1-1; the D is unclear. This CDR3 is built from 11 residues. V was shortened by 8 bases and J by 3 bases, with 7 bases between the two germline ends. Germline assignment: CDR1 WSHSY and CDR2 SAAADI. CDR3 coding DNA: TGCGCCAGCGGGAGCTACACTGAAGCTTTCTTT. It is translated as CASGSYTEAFF.

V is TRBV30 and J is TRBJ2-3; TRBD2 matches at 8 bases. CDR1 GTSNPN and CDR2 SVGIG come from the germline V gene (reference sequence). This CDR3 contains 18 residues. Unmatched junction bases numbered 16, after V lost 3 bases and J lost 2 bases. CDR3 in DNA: TGTGCCTGGAGCGGGGGGGGGACCGGGACTACAAACACAGATACGCAGTATTTT. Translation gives CAWSGGGTGTTNTDTQYF.

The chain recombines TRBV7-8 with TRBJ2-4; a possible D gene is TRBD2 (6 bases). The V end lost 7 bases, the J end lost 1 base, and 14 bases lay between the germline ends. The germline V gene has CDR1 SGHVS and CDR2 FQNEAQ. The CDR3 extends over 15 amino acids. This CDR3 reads CASTPGDWAKNIQYF. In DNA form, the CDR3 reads TGTGCCAGCACACCGGGGGATTGGGCCAAAAACATTCAGTACTTC.

CDR3 residues: CASSSETGAHTGELFF. DNA of the CDR3: TGTGCCAGCAGTTCCGAAACAGGGGCCCACACCGGGGAGCTGTTTTTT. This chain links TRBV6-6 with TRBJ2-2, with 7 bases lining up with TRBD1. Germline assignment: CDR1 MNHNY and CDR2 SVGAGI (reference sequence). This CDR3 spans 16 amino acids. V lost 4 bases, J lost 3 bases, and 8 bases stayed unmatched.

CDR3 loop: CASSRASTSGTYEQYF. The CDR3, as DNA: TGTGCCAGCAGCCGCGCATCGACTAGCGGAACCTACGAGCAGTACTTC. J is TRBJ2-7 and V is TRBV3-1 (or the pseudogene TRBV3-2); 9 bases map to TRBD2. The CDR3 runs 16 residues. Germline V gene lookup returns CDR1 LGHDT and CDR2 YNNKEL (reference sequence). The V segment lost 4 bases and the J segment 2 bases; nucleotides outside the gene matches: 9.

The CDR3 sequence: CATSDRSSQPQHF. The DNA for the CDR3 is TGTGCCACCAGCGACCGGAGTAGTCAGCCCCAGCATTTT. This chain links TRBV24-1 with TRBJ1-5, with unresolved D. The CDR3 sequence is 13 residues long. Trimming took off 7 bases at V and 6 bases at J, with 12 bases between the two ends. Germline V gives CDR1 KGHDR, CDR2 SFDVKD.

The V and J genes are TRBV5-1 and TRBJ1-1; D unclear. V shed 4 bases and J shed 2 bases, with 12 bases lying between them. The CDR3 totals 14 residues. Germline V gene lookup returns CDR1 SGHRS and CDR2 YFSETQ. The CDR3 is CASSNGIGNTEAFF. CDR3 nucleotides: TGCGCCAGCAGCAACGGGATAGGTAACACTGAAGCTTTCTTT.

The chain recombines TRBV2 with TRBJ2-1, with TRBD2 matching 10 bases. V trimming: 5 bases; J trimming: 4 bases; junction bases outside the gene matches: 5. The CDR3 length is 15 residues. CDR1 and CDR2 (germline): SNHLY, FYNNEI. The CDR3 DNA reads TGTGCCAGCAGTAGGACTAGCGGACGGTACAATGAGCAGTTCTTC. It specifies CASSRTSGRYNEQFF.

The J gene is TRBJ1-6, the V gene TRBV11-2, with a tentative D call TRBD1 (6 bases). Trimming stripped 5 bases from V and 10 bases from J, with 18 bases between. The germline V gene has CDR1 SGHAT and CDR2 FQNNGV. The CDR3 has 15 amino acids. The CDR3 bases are TGTGCCAGCAGCCAAACCGGGCGGGGGGGCTCACCCCTCCACTTT. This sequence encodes CASSQTGRGGSPLHF.

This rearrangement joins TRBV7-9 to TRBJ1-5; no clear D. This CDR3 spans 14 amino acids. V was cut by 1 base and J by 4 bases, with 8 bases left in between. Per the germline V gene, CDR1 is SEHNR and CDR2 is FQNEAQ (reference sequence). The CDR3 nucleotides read TGTGCCAGCAGCTTAGGACACCTGAATCAGCCCCAGCATTTT. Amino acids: CASSLGHLNQPQHF.

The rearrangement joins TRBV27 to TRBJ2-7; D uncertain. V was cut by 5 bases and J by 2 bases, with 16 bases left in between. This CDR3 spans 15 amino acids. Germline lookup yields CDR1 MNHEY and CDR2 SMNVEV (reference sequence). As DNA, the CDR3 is TGTGCCAGCAGTCTGGGCTTCACCTCACCCTACGAGCAGTACTTC. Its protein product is CASSLGFTSPYEQYF.

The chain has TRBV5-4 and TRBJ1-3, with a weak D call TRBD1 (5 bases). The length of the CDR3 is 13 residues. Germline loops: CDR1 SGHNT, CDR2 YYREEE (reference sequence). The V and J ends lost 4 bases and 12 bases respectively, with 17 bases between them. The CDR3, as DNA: TGTGCCAGCAGCGTAGACAGCCTAATAGACATATATTTT. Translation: CASSVDSLIDIYF.

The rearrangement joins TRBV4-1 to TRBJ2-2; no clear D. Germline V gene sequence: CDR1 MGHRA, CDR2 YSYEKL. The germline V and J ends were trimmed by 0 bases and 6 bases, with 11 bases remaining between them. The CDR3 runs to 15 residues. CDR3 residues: CASSQEAPFPGELFF. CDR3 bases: TGCGCCAGCAGCCAAGAGGCACCCTTCCCCGGGGAGCTGTTTTTT.